Sequencing of this T cell receptor beta chain was carried out in a study of blood T cells in healthy people across ages. Next came a second PCR, run for about 7 to 12 cycles, which used a sample-barcoded 5' primer along with a J-beta primer mix. Via MiXCR, TCRdb re-called the 5' RACE reads, giving one row per CDR3 protein. The sample lists around 500,000 distinct CDR3 sequences; 40% to 50% were seen once. The V and J ends lost 0 bases and 0 bases, in that order; junction bases with no gene match: 5. CDR1 MGHRA and CDR2 YSYEKL come from the germline V gene. CDR3 length equals 16 residues. This sequence joins TRBV4-1 and TRBJ2-7; 7 nucleotides align to TRBD2. Specimen: blood. This receptor was taken from a man aged 80 or over in good health. The DNA of the CDR3 is TGCGCCAGCAGCCAAGATCCCCCTAGCGGCTCCTACGAGCAGTACTTC. It codes for CASSQDPPSGSYEQYF.